This T cell receptor (beta chain) emerged from a study of T cell responses to AZD1222 COVID-19 vaccine. Study as a whole: Doses given second, at about 4 or about 12 weeks, were pooled. Study-wide results and limits: The donor group comprised mostly white British people and more females; the analysis possibly underestimated clonal diversity. Among spike-specific TCRs, nearly half reportedly target unmutated variant regions.

The protocol was immunoSEQ multiplex PCR, while the TCRdb copy is restricted to in-frame clones and leaves out a portion. Of roughly 130,000 clones in the sample, roughly 90% were seen once. The germline V and J ends were trimmed by 4 bases and 4 bases, with 11 bases remaining between them. The CDR3 contains 13 residues. The germline V gene has CDR1 SGHRS and CDR2 YFSETQ. Comments on this clone: The antigen is undetermined.

This chain connects TRBV5-1 to TRBJ1-2; D unclear. The TCR comes from an adult in good health. The material was peripheral blood, obtained on day 0 of AZD1222 vaccination. For the CDR3, the DNA is TGCGCCAGCAGCCCTCCGGACCCCTATGGCTACACCTTC. Amino acid sequence: CASSPPDPYGYTF.